The 22 T cell receptor beta chains below come from one sample, sequenced in a study of blood T cell repertoires in COVID-19. Sequencing was performed with immunoSEQ multiplex PCR; in TCRdb, only in-frame clones are kept and a portion is missing. In the table there are 75,000 to 90,000 clones, 75% to 90% of which are singletons. Sequences were obtained from peripheral blood. The receptors were gathered from a middle-aged woman with active or convalescent COVID-19.

This sequence joins TRBV7-9 and TRBJ1-4, with D perhaps matching TRBD1 (5 bases). CDR3 size: 16 residues. Germline V gene sequence: CDR1 SEHNR, CDR2 FQNEAQ (reference sequence). V was trimmed by 1 base and J by 2 bases, leaving 11 bases between them. In DNA form, the CDR3 reads TGTGCCAGCAGCTTAGGTTTTCGGGGGACTAATGAAAAACTGTTTTTT. Translating it yields CASSLGFRGTNEKLFF.

This chain uses TRBV9 with TRBJ2-2; TRBD2 aligns across 11 bases. This CDR3 region has 18 residues. The V and J ends lost 0 bases and 8 bases, in that order; junction bases with no gene match: 12. Germline CDR1 SGDLS, CDR2 YYNGEE. This CDR3 reads CASSVAVGTSGPLGELFF. The CDR3 region has the DNA TGTGCCAGCAGCGTAGCCGTCGGGACTAGCGGACCACTTGGGGAGCTGTTTTTT. Filled out from reference TRBV9 and TRBJ2-2, the complete variable domain reads DSGVTQTPKHLITATGQRVTLRCSPRSGDLSVYWYQQSLDQGLQFLIQYYNGEERAKGNILERFSAQQFPDLHSELNLSSLELGDSALYFCASSVAVGTSGPLGELFFGEGSRLTVL.

The V call is TRBV11-3, the J call TRBJ2-3; 12 bases map to TRBD2. J gave up 5 bases and V 5 bases, and 17 bases lay outside the gene matches. The CDR3 has 19 residues. The germline V gene encodes CDR1 SGHNT and CDR2 YENEEA. The CDR3: CASSLTSGRGVGMIDTQYF. CDR3 nucleotides: TGTGCCAGCAGCCTGACTAGCGGGAGAGGGGTGGGCATGATAGATACGCAGTATTTT. The full variable domain, in which reference TRBV11-3 and TRBJ2-3 provide the parts outside the CDR3, is EAGVVQSPRYKIIEKKQPVAFWCNPISGHNTLYWYLQNLGQGPELLIRYENEEAVDDSQLPKDRFSAERLKGVDSTLKIQPAELGDSAVYLCASSLTSGRGVGMIDTQYFGPGTRLTVL.

The V and J genes are TRBV5-6 and TRBJ1-3, with 8 bases fitting TRBD1. V dropped 2 bases and J dropped 4; count of bases not matched to a gene: 8. Per germline, CDR1 SGHDT and CDR2 YYEEEE. This CDR3 is 16 amino acids long. The CDR3 protein is CASSFAGGAGGNTIYF. DNA of the CDR3: TGTGCCAGCAGCTTTGCAGGGGGCGCGGGAGGAAACACCATATATTTT.

The rearrangement links TRBV24-1 to TRBJ2-2; TRBD2 agrees at 7 bases. The CDR3 extends over 13 amino acids. Trimming at V came to 8 bases and at J to 4 bases, leaving 3 bases not matched to a gene. Germline-derived CDR1 and CDR2 are KGHDR and SFDVKD. CDR3 sequence (DNA): TGTGCCACCAAGCCGGGGGGCACCGGGGAGCTGTTTTTT. Residues: CATKPGGTGELFF.

The chain is built from TRBV11-2 and TRBJ2-7; D may be TRBD2 (6 bases). V dropped 5 bases and J dropped 2 bases, with 19 bases sitting between them. The CDR3 is 16 amino acids. From germline, CDR1 is SGHAT and CDR2 FQNNGV. CDR3 nucleotides: TGTGCCAGCAGCCGAGGGCCTCTAGCGTTGGCCTACGAGCAGTACTTC. Protein: CASSRGPLALAYEQYF.

This clone has just a few counts. The chain is built from TRBV14 and TRBJ1-5; D might be TRBD1 (5 bases). This CDR3 is built from 15 residues. Germline V lookup: CDR1 SGHDN, CDR2 FVKESK. Trimming shortened V by 1 base and J by 4 bases, and 11 bases separated the two germline ends. The CDR3 region is CASSQGREGNQPQHF. The CDR3 bases are TGTGCCAGCAGCCAAGGCAGGGAGGGGAATCAGCCCCAGCATTTT.

The chain joins TRBV6-2 or TRBV6-3 to TRBJ2-5, with D tentatively TRBD2 (6 bases). The length of the CDR3 is 15 residues. CDR1 and CDR2 (germline): MNHEY, SVGEGT. Trimming stripped 2 bases from V and 5 bases from J, with 15 bases between. CDR3 coding DNA: TGTGCCAGCAGTTACGCAGTAGGAGGGGCGGAGACCCAGTACTTC. It translates to CASSYAVGGAETQYF.

The chain recombines TRBV6-5 with TRBJ2-7; D is unclear. Trimming removed 6 bases at V and 4 bases at J, with 10 bases between. CDR1 is MNHEY, CDR2 SVGAGI, per germline. This CDR3 is built from 12 residues. The CDR3 protein is CASSQDNYEQYF. The CDR3 region has the DNA TGTGCCAGCAGCCAGGATAATTACGAGCAGTACTTC.

This clone was observed a handful of times. This rearrangement joins TRBV19 to TRBJ2-7; D possibly corresponds to TRBD1 (5 bases). Germline CDR1 reads LNHDA; CDR2 reads SQIVND (reference sequence). V lost 4 bases, J lost 2 bases, and 12 bases lay in between. The CDR3 length is 14 residues. As DNA, the CDR3 is TGTGCCAGTAGTACCACATGGGGCCCCTACGAGCAGTACTTC. Translation gives CASSTTWGPYEQYF.

This sequence joins TRBV7-9 and TRBJ1-6, with 8 bases identical to TRBD1. Germline loops: CDR1 SEHNR, CDR2 FQNEAQ (reference sequence). The CDR3 length is 15 residues. V was pared by 4 bases and J by 7 bases, with 6 bases of the junction left unmatched. CDR3 sequence reads: CASSSQGAGNSPLHF. CDR3 coding DNA: TGTGCCAGCAGCTCGCAGGGGGCAGGGAATTCACCCCTCCACTTT.

As DNA, the CDR3 is TGTGCCAGCTCACCACCGTGGGCTTACTCTGGGGCCAACGTCCTGACTTTC. As protein: CASSPPWAYSGANVLTF. This chain links TRBV18 with TRBJ2-6; D is unresolved. Germline lookup yields CDR1 KGHSH and CDR2 LQKENI. The V and J ends lost 0 bases and 0 bases respectively, with 9 bases between them. This CDR3 spans 17 amino acids.

This rearrangement joins TRBV2 to TRBJ1-1; TRBD1 aligns across 8 bases. CDR1 SNHLY and CDR2 FYNNEI come from the germline V gene. CDR3 size: 15 residues. J was trimmed by 4 bases and V by 4 bases; bases with no gene match: 8. The DNA of the CDR3 is TGTGCCAGCAGTGTCTTAGGGACAGGTGCCACTGAAGCTTTCTTT. This gives the protein CASSVLGTGATEAFF.

The genes are TRBV4-1 and TRBJ2-5, with 8 nucleotides matching TRBD2. CDR1 and CDR2 from the germline V gene are MGHRA and YSYEKL. V trimming: 4 bases; J trimming: 1 base; junction bases outside the gene matches: 8. CDR3 length: 16 residues. CDR3: CASSLGAGEGQETQYF. In DNA, the CDR3 is TGCGCCAGCAGCCTAGGAGCGGGAGAGGGCCAAGAGACCCAGTACTTC.

The CDR3, as DNA: TGTGCCAGCTCACCCCAGGGGGCCGACTACGAGCAGTACTTC. This encodes CASSPQGADYEQYF. The gene calls are TRBV18 and TRBJ2-7; TRBD1 aligns across 8 bases. Germline values: CDR1 KGHSH, CDR2 LQKENI. The CDR3 covers 14 residues. V was pared by 3 bases and J by 3 bases, with 4 bases of the junction left unmatched.

This clone has at least ten counts. CDR3 coding DNA: TGTGCCAGCAGTGAGGGTAGGGGACAGCAGCCCCAGCATTTT. The encoded protein is CASSEGRGQQPQHF. The V call is TRBV2, the J call TRBJ1-5; TRBD1 aligns across 7 bases. The CDR3 covers 14 residues. The junction had 6 bases not matched to a gene; V was cut back by 3 bases and J by 7 bases. Germline-derived CDR1 and CDR2 are SNHLY and FYNNEI.

The chain carries TRBV7-2 and TRBJ1-2; D is possibly TRBD1 (6 bases). Trimming removed 5 bases at V and 4 bases at J, with 14 bases between. This CDR3 region has 14 residues. Germline V CDR1 and CDR2: SGHTA, FQGNSA. CDR3 coding DNA: TGTGCCAGCAGCCCTCAACAGGGCGGCTATGGCTACACCTTC. This sequence encodes CASSPQQGGYGYTF.

CDR3 sequence: CASSFASGFNYEQYF. The CDR3 DNA follows: TGCGCCAGCAGCTTTGCTAGCGGGTTCAACTACGAGCAGTACTTC. The V and J genes are TRBV5-1 and TRBJ2-7; 8 nucleotides agree with TRBD2. This CDR3 is 15 amino acids long. The germline V gene has CDR1 SGHRS and CDR2 YFSETQ. Germline trimming cut 2 bases from V and 3 bases from J; bases unmatched to any gene: 7.

The chain uses TRBV6-2 or TRBV6-3 and TRBJ2-5; 7 nucleotides agree with TRBD1. The ends lost 3 bases at V and 5 bases at J; junction bases unmatched: 9. Germline lookup yields CDR1 MNHEY and CDR2 SVGEGT. CDR3 size: 15 residues. CDR3: CASSYEGALPETQYF. In DNA form, the CDR3 reads TGTGCCAGCAGTTATGAGGGGGCCTTACCGGAGACCCAGTACTTC.

The chain carries TRBV7-2 and TRBJ2-1, with TRBD2 as a possible D gene (5 bases). CDR3 size: 15 residues. Between the trimmed V and J ends, which lost 5 bases and 6 bases, there was a span of 17 bases. The germline CDR1 and CDR2 sequences are SGHTA and FQGNSA. This chain's CDR3 is CASSPSRERFNEQFF. CDR3 coding DNA: TGTGCCAGCAGCCCCAGTAGGGAGCGGTTCAATGAGCAGTTCTTC.

The V gene is TRBV7-2, the J gene TRBJ2-1, with TRBD2 matching 7 bases. This CDR3 is built from 17 residues. The V gene end was trimmed by 0 bases and the J gene end by 3 bases; junction bases not matched to a gene: 8. Per germline, CDR1 SGHTA and CDR2 FQGNSA. CDR3 DNA: TGTGCCAGCAGCTTAGCCGTCCTAGCGGAGTTCTACAATGAGCAGTTCTTC. Its protein product is CASSLAVLAEFYNEQFF. The full variable domain, rest sourced from reference TRBV7-2 and TRBJ2-1, is GAGVSQSPSNKVTEKGKDVELRCDPISGHTALYWYRQSLGQGLEFLIYFQGNSAPDKSGLPSDRFSAERTGGSVSTLTIQRTQQEDSAVYLCASSLAVLAEFYNEQFFGPGTRLTVL.

This clone appeared a few times. The chain has TRBV7-9 and TRBJ2-1; D uncertain. Trimming took 1 base from V and 8 from J, leaving 9 bases between them. The V gene's germline CDR1 is SEHNR and CDR2 FQNEAQ (reference sequence). The CDR3 has 13 amino acids. Here the CDR3 reads CASSLELRHEQFF. CDR3 DNA sequence: TGTGCCAGCAGCTTAGAGCTGCGTCATGAGCAGTTCTTC.